The present T cell receptor beta chain was sequenced within a study of T cell responses to AZD1222 COVID-19 vaccine. Study-wide findings and caveats: The study sampled repertoires only after the peak T cell response. Dominant at 160-218 and 743-854, vaccine-associated CD4 TCRs also spanned spike. With two AZD1222 doses given, Spike-specific TCR breadth and depth both rose. Clonal diversity may have been underestimated, and the donors were mostly white British, with more females than males.

For this clone: The antigen is undetermined.

Profiled with immunoSEQ multiplex PCR; TCRdb holds only in-frame clones, not every one. The profile shows some 150,000 clones, approximately 93% of them singletons. The source was peripheral blood, collected on day 0 of AZD1222 vaccination. This receptor was taken from an adult in good health.

Written as DNA, the CDR3 is TGTGCCAGCAGTTTGAGGCGGCAGAACTATGGCTACACCTTC. It encodes CASSLRRQNYGYTF. J is TRBJ1-2 and V is TRBV27; D gene uncertain. Germline V CDR1 and CDR2: MNHEY, SMNVEV (reference sequence). The CDR3 totals 14 residues. Trimming removed 3 bases at V and 2 bases at J, with 10 bases between.